The clone carrying this T cell receptor beta chain was recorded a few times. The data derive from a study of blood T cell repertoires in COVID-19. The study recruited people aged roughly 18 to 100 years across 20 to 30 US areas. The germline V gene encodes CDR1 SEHNR and CDR2 FQNEAQ (reference sequence). The CDR3 runs 14 residues. V was pared by 1 base and J by 0 bases, with 6 bases between. Only in-frame clones appear in the TCRdb table, and some are missing; sequencing was by immunoSEQ multiplex PCR. The repertoire holds roughly 41,000 clones, with approximately 86% as singletons. The chain is built from TRBV7-9 and TRBJ1-1; the D gene is possibly TRBD1 (5 bases). The sequencing sample was made of PBMCs or T cells enriched from blood (not recorded which). The receptor was derived from a woman aged 45-65 years who had recovered from COVID-19. CDR3 residues: CASSLGGVNTEAFF. CDR3 DNA: TGTGCCAGCAGCTTAGGGGGCGTGAACACTGAAGCTTTCTTT.